The sequence of this T cell receptor beta chain was determined in a study of T cells after yellow fever vaccination. Germline V gene data show CDR1 as SEHNR and CDR2 as FQNEAQ (reference sequence). V trimming: 4 bases; J trimming: 6 bases; junction bases outside the gene matches: 11. There are 15 residues in the CDR3. TCRdb used MiXCR to reprocess the 5' RACE reads, holding one entry per CDR3 protein. The table records 500,000 to 650,000 distinct CDR3 sequences, 10% to 15% of them present only once. This chain links TRBV7-9 with TRBJ2-7; 8 bases fit TRBD1. The sequence was obtained from a man aged 30 to 39 who received the YFV17D yellow fever vaccine. The input for sequencing was PBMCs, taken on the day of the yellow fever booster vaccination. CDR3: CASSSGGTGASEQYF. DNA for the CDR3: TGTGCCAGCAGCTCCGGCGGGACAGGCGCTTCCGAGCAGTACTTC. The whole variable domain, filled in from reference TRBV7-9 and TRBJ2-7, reads DTGVSQNPRHKITKRGQNVTFRCDPISEHNRLYWYRQTLGQGPEFLTYFQNEAQLEKSRLLSDRFSAERPKGSFSTLEIQRTEQGDSAMYLCASSSGGTGASEQYFGPGTRLTVT.